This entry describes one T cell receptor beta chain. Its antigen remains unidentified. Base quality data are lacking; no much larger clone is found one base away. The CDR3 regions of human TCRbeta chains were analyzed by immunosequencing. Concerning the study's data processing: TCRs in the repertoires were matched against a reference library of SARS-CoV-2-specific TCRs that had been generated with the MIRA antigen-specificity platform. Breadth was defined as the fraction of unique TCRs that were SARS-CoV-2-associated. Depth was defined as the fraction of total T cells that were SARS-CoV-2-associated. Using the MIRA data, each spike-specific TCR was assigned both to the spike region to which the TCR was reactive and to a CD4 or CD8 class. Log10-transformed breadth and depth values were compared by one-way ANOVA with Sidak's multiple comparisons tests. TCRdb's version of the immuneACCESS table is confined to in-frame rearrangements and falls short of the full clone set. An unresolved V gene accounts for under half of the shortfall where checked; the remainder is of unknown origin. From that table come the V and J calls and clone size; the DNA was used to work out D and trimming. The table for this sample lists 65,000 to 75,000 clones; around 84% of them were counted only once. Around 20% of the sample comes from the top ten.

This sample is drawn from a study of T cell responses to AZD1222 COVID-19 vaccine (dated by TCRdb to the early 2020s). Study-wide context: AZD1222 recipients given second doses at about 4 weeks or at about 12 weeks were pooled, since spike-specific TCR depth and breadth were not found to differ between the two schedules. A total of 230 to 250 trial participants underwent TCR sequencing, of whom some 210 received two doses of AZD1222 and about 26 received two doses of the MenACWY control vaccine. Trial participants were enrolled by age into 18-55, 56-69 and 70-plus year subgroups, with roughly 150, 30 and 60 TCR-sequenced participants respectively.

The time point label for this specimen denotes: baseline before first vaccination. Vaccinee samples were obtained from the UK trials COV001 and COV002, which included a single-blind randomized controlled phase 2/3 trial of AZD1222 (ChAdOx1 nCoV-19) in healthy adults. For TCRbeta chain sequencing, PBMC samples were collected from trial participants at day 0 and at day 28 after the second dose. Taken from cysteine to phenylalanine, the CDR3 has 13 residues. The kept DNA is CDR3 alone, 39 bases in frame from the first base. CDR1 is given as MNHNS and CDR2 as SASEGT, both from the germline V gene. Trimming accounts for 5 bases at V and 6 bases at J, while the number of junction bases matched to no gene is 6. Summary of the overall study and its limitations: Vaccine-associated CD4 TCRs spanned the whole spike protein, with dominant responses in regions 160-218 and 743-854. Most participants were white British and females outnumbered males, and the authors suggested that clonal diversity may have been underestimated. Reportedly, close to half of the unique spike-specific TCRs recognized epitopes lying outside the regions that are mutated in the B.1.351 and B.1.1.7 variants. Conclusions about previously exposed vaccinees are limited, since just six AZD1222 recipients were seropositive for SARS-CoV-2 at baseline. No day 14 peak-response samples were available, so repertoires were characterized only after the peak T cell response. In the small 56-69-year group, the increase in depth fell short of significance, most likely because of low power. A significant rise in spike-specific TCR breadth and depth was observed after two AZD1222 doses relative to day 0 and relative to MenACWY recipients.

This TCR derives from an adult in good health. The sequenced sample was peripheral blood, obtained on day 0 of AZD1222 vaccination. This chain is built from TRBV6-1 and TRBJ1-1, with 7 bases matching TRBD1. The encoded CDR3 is CASSFNRGPEAFF. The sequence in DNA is TGTGCCAGCAGTTTTAACAGGGGCCCTGAAGCTTTCTTT.